Given below is one T cell receptor beta chain in context. This record belongs to a study of blood T cell repertoires in COVID-19. Study details: T cells, B-cell-depleted T cells, or PBMCs provided the cDNA or gDNA that served as material.

TCRdb's copy holds only in-frame clones and misses some; the assay was immunoSEQ multiplex PCR. The repertoire holds approximately 200,000 clones, around 88% seen once, with approximately 4% in the top ten. Specimen: peripheral blood. The sequence was collected from a woman under 40 with acute or convalescent COVID-19.

The chain's CDR3 is CASSVAGYQSEQYF. CDR3 nucleotides: TGTGCCAGCAGCGTAGCAGGCTACCAGAGCGAGCAGTACTTC. This chain links TRBV9 with TRBJ2-7; no reliable D call. The V gene's germline CDR1 is SGDLS and CDR2 YYNGEE. The CDR3 length is 14 residues. V lost 0 bases to trimming and J lost 6 bases, with 13 bases between them.